Listed below are T cell receptor beta chains from one sample, sequenced in a study of blood T cell repertoires in COVID-19. Using immunoSEQ multiplex PCR, the repertoire was profiled, and TCRdb retains in-frame clones only, with some absent. The sample lists 40,000 to 50,000 clones; about 81% were seen once. Sequences were obtained from peripheral blood. These receptors came from a man aged 35-49 years with active or convalescent COVID-19. Both conserved end residues are part of each CDR3. A D gene is named only where the DNA matches it firmly. Expanded clones get a size class; other rows say once, few or many, or leave the size out.

>.|13|TRBV5-1|TRBJ1-1|.
CASNIEADTEAFF
TGCGCCAGCAACATAGAGGCGGACACTGAAGCTTTCTTT
>.|14|TRBV5-6|TRBJ1-6|.
CASSSPILNSPLHF
TGTGCCAGCAGCTCACCCATACTAAATTCACCCCTCCACTTT
>once|12|TRBV27|TRBJ2-5|.
CASSSRGETQYF
TGTGCCAGCAGTTCTCGGGGGGAGACCCAGTACTTC
>.|14|TRBV24-1|TRBJ2-5|.
CATTDPTDQETQYF
TGTGCCACGACAGACCCAACAGACCAAGAGACCCAGTACTTC
>.|12|TRBV28|TRBJ1-4|.
CASSLSAEKLFF
TGTGCCAGCAGTTTATCCGCGGAAAAACTGTTTTTT
>.|12|TRBV12-3/TRBV12-4|TRBJ2-1|.
CASSFRQEPGLF
TGTGCCAGCAGTTTCAGACAGGAGCCTGGACTCTTC
>once|16|TRBV10-3|TRBJ1-2|.
CAISDRDSFTSGGYTF
TGTGCCATCAGTGACCGGGACTCCTTCACATCAGGCGGCTACACCTTC
>.|11|TRBV30|TRBJ2-5|.
CAWSTGETQYF
TGTGCCTGGAGTACAGGAGAGACCCAGTACTTC
>.|16|TRBV7-2|TRBJ2-7|.
CASSLASQVSSYEQYF
TGTGCCAGCAGCTTAGCGAGTCAGGTTAGCTCCTACGAGCAGTACTTC
>.|13|TRBV6-1|TRBJ1-4|.
CASSENRAEKLFF
TGTGCCAGCAGTGAAAACAGGGCCGAAAAACTGTTTTTT
>.|15|TRBV18|TRBJ1-4|.
CASSPPSQANEKLFF
TGTGCCAGCTCACCACCGAGCCAGGCTAATGAAAAACTGTTTTTT
>.|15|TRBV7-3|TRBJ1-2|TRBD1
CASSLQGAAIDGYTF
TGTGCCAGCAGCTTACAGGGGGCCGCTATAGATGGCTACACCTTC
>.|14|TRBV11-2|TRBJ2-7|TRBD1
CASSSGQGDYEQYF
TGTGCCAGCAGCTCCGGACAGGGTGACTACGAGCAGTACTTC
>.|11|TRBV5-6|TRBJ1-2|.
CASSLAGGYTF
TGTGCCAGCAGCTTAGCGGGTGGCTACACCTTC
>.|14|TRBV5-6|TRBJ1-2|.
CASTPQWGVFGYTF
TGTGCCAGCACCCCTCAGTGGGGGGTATTTGGCTACACCTTC
>.|11|TRBV7-2|TRBJ1-1|.
CASKGDTEAFF
TGTGCCAGCAAAGGAGACACTGAAGCTTTCTTT
>.|15|TRBV28|TRBJ1-1|TRBD1
CASSLPRTGATEAFF
TGTGCCAGCAGTTTACCCCGGACAGGGGCCACTGAAGCTTTCTTT
>.|15|TRBV30|TRBJ2-1|TRBD2
CAWSRSGSSYNEQFF
TGTGCCTGGAGTAGAAGCGGGAGCTCCTACAATGAGCAGTTCTTC
>.|15|TRBV4-2|TRBJ2-5|.
CASSLRGQRTETQYF
TGTGCCAGCAGCCTCCGGGGTCAACGGACCGAGACCCAGTACTTC
>.|15|TRBV4-1|TRBJ2-1|TRBD2
CASSQGTSGSDEQFF
TGCGCCAGCAGCCAGGGGACTAGCGGGAGCGATGAGCAGTTCTTC
>.|13|TRBV15|TRBJ1-4|TRBD1
CATRTGGNEKLFF
TGTGCCACCAGGACAGGGGGCAATGAAAAACTGTTTTTT
>.|15|TRBV28|TRBJ2-7|.
CASSPYGAGSAEQYF
TGTGCCAGCAGTCCTTATGGGGCAGGATCGGCCGAGCAGTACTTC
>.|14|TRBV13|TRBJ1-1|TRBD1
CASSRNRGNTEAFF
TGTGCCAGCAGCCGGAACAGGGGGAACACTGAAGCTTTCTTT
>.|15|TRBV10-3|TRBJ1-1|.
CAISEGGVGNTEAFF
TGTGCCATCAGTGAGGGAGGGGTTGGGAACACTGAAGCTTTCTTT
>.|14|TRBV11-2|TRBJ1-1|TRBD1
CASGVTGMATEAFF
TGTGCCAGCGGCGTGACAGGGATGGCCACTGAAGCTTTCTTT